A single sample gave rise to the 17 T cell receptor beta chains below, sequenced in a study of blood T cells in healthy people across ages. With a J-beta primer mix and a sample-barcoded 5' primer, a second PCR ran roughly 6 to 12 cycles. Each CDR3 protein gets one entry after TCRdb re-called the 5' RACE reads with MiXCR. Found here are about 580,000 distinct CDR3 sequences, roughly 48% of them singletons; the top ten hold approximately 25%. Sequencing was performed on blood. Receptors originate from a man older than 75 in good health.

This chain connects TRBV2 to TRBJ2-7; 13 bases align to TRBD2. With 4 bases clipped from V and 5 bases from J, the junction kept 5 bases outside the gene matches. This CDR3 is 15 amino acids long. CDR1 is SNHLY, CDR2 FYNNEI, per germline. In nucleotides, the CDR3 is TGTGCCAGCAGTGTCATGGGGACTAGCGGGAACGAGCAGTACTTC. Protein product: CASSVMGTSGNEQYF.

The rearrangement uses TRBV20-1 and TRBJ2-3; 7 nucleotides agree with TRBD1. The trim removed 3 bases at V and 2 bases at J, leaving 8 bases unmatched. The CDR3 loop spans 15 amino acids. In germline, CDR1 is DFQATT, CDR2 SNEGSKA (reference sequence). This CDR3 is CSARDSDRATDTQYF. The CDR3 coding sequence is TGCAGTGCTAGGGATTCAGACAGGGCCACAGATACGCAGTATTTT.

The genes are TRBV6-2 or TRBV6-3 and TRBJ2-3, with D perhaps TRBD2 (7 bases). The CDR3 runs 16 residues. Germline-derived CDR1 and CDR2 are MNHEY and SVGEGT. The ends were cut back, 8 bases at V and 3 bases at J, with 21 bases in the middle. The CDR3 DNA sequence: TGTGCCAGCCGTCCTGCTAGGGGGGGCGGGACAGATACGCAGTATTTT. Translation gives CASRPARGGGTDTQYF.

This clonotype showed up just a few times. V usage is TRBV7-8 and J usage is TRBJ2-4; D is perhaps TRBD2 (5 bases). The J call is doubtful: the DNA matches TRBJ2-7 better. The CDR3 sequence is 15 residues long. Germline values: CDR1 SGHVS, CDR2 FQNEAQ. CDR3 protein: CASSPRIRGFYEQYF. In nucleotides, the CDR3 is TGTGCCAGCAGCCCTCGCATACGGGGTTTCTACGAGCAGTACTTC.

Here the CDR3 reads CASIKAGFYEQYF. The CDR3, as DNA: TGTGCCAGCATTAAGGCGGGATTCTACGAGCAGTACTTC. The rearrangement uses TRBV28 and TRBJ2-7; maybe TRBD2 (6 bases). Trimming removed 7 bases at V and 3 bases at J, with 13 bases between. This CDR3 is built from 13 residues. Germline V lookup: CDR1 MDHEN, CDR2 SYDVKM. The full variable domain, rest sourced from reference TRBV28 and TRBJ2-7, is DVKVTQSSRYLVKRTGEKVFLECVQDMDHENMFWYRQDPGLGLRLIYFSYDVKMKEKGDIPEGYSVSREKKERFSLILESASTNQTSMYLCASIKAGFYEQYFGPGTRLTVT.

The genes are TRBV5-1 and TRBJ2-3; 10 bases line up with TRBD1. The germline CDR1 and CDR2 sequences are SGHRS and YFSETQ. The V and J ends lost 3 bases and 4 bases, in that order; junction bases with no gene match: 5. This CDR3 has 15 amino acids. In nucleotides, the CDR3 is TGCGCCAGCAGCTGGAAGACAGGGGGCGCAGATACGCAGTATTTT. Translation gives CASSWKTGGADTQYF.

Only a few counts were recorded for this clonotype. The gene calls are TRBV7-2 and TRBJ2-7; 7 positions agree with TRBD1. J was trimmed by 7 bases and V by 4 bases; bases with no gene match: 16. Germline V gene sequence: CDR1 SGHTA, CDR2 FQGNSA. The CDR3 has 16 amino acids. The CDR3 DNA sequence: TGTGCCAGCAGCTACTCCAGGACAGGAGGTGCTCGAGAGCAGTACTTC. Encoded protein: CASSYSRTGGAREQYF.

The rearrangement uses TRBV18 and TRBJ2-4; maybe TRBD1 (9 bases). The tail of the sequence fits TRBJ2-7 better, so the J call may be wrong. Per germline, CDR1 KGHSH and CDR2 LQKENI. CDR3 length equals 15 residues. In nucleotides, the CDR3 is TGTGCCAGCTTCTCCGGGAGGGACAGGGACTACGAGCAGTACTTC. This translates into CASFSGRDRDYEQYF.

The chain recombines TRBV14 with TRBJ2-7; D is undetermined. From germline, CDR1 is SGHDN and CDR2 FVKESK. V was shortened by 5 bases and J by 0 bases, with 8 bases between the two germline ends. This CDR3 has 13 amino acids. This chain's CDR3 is CASSTASSYEQYF. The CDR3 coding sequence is TGTGCCAGCAGCACCGCCAGCTCCTACGAGCAGTACTTC.

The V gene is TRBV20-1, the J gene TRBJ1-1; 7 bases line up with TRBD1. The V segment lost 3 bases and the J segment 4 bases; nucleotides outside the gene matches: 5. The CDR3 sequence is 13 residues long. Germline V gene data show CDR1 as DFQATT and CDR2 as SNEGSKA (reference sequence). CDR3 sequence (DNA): TGCAGTGCTAGTTACAGGGGAAGCACTGAAGCTTTCTTT. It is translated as CSASYRGSTEAFF.

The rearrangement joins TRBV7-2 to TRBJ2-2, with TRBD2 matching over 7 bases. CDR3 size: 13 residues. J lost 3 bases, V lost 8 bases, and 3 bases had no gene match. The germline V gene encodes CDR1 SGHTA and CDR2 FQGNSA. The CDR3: CASRSGYTGELFF. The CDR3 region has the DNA TGTGCCAGCCGTAGCGGGTACACCGGGGAGCTGTTTTTT.

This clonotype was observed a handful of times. In nucleotides, the CDR3 is TGCAGCGTTGATAGCGCCGGAGGGGACGAGCAGTACTTC. It encodes CSVDSAGGDEQYF. V gene TRBV29-1 combines with J gene TRBJ2-7; D may be TRBD2 (6 bases). This CDR3 is built from 13 residues. Germline CDR1 is SQVTM and CDR2 is ANQGSEA. V was clipped by 3 bases and J by 5 bases, with 14 bases between them.

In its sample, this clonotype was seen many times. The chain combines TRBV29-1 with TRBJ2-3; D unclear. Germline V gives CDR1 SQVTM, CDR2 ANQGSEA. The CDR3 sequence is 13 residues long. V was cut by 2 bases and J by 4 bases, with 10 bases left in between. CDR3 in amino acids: CSVEPAAADTQYF. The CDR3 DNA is TGCAGCGTTGAACCCGCGGCAGCAGATACGCAGTATTTT.

CDR3 sequence (DNA): TGTGCCAGCAGTCACTTTGGAGGCGGAAGCTACGAGCAGTACTTC. Amino acids: CASSHFGGGSYEQYF. V is TRBV6-6 and J is TRBJ2-4; D may be TRBD2 (5 bases). The DNA matches TRBJ2-7 better at its end, which makes the J call doubtful. The CDR3 covers 15 residues. CDR1 is MNHNY and CDR2 is SVGAGI in the germline V gene (reference sequence).

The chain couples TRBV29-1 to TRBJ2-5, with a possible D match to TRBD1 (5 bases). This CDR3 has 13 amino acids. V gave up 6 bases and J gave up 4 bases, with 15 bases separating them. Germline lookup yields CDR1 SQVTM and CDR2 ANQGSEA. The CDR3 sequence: CSVDSALGETQYF. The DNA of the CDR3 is TGCAGCGTCGACAGCGCGCTGGGAGAGACCCAGTACTTC.

The CDR3 nucleotides read TGCAGTGCTCTCCAAGGGACATTCTATGCAGATACGCAGTATTTT. Amino acid sequence: CSALQGTFYADTQYF. The rearrangement links TRBV20-1 to TRBJ2-3; tentative D call: TRBD1 (6 bases). The V end lost 5 bases, the J end lost 4 bases, and 19 bases lay between the germline ends. The CDR3 runs 15 residues. Germline loops: CDR1 DFQATT, CDR2 SNEGSKA (reference sequence).

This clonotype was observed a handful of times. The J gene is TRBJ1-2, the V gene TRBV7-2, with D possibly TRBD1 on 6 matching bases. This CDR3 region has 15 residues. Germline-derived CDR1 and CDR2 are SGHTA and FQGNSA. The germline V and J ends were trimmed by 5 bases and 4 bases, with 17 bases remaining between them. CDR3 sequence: CASSQEGGTVYGYTF. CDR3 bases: TGTGCCAGCAGCCAAGAAGGGGGGACGGTCTATGGCTACACCTTC.